This T cell receptor beta chain was found in a study of identical twins. The CDR3 has 13 residues. J lost 3 bases, V lost 5 bases, and 0 bases had no gene match. One entry per CDR3 protein, called by TCRdb with MiXCR from the 5' RACE reads. Of 600,000 to 850,000 distinct CDR3 sequences in the sample, 15% to 20% were seen once. This clonotype has at least ten counts. These same data were also listed under a study on T cells expressing NK-cell markers.

This sequence was found in a woman aged 18-35 years in good health. The V gene is TRBV12-3 or TRBV12-4, the J gene TRBJ2-7; 11 positions agree with TRBD1. The sequenced material came from PBMCs. The CDR3 spells CASSGTGGYEQYF. The CDR3, as DNA: TGTGCCAGCAGTGGGACAGGGGGCTACGAGCAGTACTTC.